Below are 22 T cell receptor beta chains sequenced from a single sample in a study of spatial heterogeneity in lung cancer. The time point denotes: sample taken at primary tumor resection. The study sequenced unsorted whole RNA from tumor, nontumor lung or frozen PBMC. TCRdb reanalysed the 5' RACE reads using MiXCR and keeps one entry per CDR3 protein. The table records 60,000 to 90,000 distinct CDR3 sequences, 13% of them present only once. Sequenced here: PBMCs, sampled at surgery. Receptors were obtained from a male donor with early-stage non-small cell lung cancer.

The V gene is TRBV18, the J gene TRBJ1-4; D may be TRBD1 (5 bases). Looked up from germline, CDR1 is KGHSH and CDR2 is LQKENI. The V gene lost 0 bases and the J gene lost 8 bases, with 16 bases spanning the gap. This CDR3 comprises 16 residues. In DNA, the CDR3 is TGTGCCAGCTCACCACCGGCGCGCAAAAAGGGGGAAAAACTGTTTTTT. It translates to CASSPPARKKGEKLFF.

The CDR3 DNA is TGTGCCAGCAGTTTAGATGGGGGGGTCACTGAAGCTTTCTTT. Translated: CASSLDGGVTEAFF. This chain joins TRBV27 and TRBJ1-1; D perhaps matches TRBD1 (5 bases). The CDR3 consists of 14 residues. Per germline, CDR1 MNHEY and CDR2 SMNVEV (reference sequence). The V gene lost 2 bases and the J gene lost 4 bases, with 11 bases spanning the gap.

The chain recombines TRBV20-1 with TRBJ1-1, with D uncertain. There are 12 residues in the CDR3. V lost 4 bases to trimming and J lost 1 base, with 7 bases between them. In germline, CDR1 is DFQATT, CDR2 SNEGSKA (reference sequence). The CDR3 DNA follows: TGCAGTGCTACCTTTGCGAACACTGAAGCTTTCTTT. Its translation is CSATFANTEAFF.

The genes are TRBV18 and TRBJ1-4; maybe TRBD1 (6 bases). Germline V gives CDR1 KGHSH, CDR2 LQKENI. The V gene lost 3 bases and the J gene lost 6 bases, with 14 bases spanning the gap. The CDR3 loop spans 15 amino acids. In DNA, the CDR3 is TGTGCCAGCTCACCCCGTGGGGGGGCCGATGAAAAACTGTTTTTT. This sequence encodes CASSPRGGADEKLFF.

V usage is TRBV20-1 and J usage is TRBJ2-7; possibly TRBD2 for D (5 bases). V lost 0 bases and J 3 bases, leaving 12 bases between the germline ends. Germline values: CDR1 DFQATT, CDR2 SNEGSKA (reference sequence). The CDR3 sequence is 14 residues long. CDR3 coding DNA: TGCAGTGCTAGAGATTGGCGCGGGCTCTACGAGCAGTACTTC. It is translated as CSARDWRGLYEQYF.

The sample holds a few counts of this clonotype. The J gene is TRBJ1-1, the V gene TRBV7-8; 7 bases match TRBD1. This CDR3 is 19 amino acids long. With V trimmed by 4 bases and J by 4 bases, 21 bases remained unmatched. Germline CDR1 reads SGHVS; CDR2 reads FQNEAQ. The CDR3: CASSYETPITGEGATEAFF. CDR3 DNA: TGTGCCAGCAGCTACGAAACTCCTATTACAGGGGAAGGGGCCACTGAAGCTTTCTTT.

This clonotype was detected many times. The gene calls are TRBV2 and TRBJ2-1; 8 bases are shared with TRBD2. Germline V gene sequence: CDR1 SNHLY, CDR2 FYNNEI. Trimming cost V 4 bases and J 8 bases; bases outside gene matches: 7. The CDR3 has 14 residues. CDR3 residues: CASSALTSDDEQFF. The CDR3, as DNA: TGTGCCAGCAGTGCCCTGACTAGCGACGATGAGCAGTTCTTC.

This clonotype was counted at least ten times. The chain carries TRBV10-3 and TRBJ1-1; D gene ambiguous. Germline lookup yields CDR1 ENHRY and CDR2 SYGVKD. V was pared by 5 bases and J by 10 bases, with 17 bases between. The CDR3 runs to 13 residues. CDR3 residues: CAISPVPEQGAFF. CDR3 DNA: TGTGCCATCAGTCCCGTCCCGGAACAAGGAGCTTTCTTT.

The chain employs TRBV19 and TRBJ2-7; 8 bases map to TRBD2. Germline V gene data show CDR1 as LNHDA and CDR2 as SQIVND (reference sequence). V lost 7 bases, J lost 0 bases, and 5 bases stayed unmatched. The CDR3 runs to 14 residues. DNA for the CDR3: TGTGCCAGTACTCGGGGGGGGTCCTCCTACGAGCAGTACTTC. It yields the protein CASTRGGSSYEQYF.

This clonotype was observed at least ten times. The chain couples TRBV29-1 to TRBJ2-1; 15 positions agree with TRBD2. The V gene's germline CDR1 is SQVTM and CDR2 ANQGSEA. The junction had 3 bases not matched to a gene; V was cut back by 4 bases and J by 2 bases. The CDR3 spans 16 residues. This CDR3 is CSVAGTSGRTYNEQFF. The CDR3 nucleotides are TGCAGCGTTGCCGGGACTAGCGGGAGGACCTACAATGAGCAGTTCTTC.

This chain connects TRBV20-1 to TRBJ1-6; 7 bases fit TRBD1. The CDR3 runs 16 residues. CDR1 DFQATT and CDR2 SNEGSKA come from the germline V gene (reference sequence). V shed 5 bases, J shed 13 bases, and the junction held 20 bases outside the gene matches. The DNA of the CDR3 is TGCAGTGCTGCAGGGGGAGGGACGACAACCCGGGGGCCCCTCCACTTT. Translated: CSAAGGGTTTRGPLHF.

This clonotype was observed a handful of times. DNA for the CDR3: TGCGCCAGCAGCAAGTTAGCGGGAGGGTACAATGAGCAGTTCTTC. This encodes CASSKLAGGYNEQFF. The rearrangement joins TRBV5-1 to TRBJ2-1; 11 nucleotides match TRBD2. The CDR3 extends over 15 amino acids. Germline CDR1 reads SGHRS; CDR2 reads YFSETQ. Unmatched junction bases numbered 4, after V lost 4 bases and J lost 4 bases.

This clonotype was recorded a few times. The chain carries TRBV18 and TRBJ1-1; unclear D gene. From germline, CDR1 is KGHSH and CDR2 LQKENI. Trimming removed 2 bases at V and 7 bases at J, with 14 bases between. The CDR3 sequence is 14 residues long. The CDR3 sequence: CASSPIVENVEAFF. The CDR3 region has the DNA TGTGCCAGCTCACCAATTGTGGAGAATGTTGAAGCTTTCTTT.

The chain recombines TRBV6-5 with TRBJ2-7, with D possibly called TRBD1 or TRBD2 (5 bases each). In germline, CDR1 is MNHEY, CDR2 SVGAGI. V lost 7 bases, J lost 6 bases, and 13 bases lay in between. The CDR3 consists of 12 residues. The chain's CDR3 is CASIGGYGEQYF. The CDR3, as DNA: TGTGCCAGCATTGGGGGATATGGCGAGCAGTACTTC.

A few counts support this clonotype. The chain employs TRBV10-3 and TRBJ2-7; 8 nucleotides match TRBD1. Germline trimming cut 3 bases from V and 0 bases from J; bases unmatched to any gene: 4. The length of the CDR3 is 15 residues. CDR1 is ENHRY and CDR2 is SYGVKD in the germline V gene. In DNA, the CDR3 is TGTGCCATCAGTGAAGCGACAGGGGACTCCTACGAGCAGTACTTC. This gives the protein CAISEATGDSYEQYF.

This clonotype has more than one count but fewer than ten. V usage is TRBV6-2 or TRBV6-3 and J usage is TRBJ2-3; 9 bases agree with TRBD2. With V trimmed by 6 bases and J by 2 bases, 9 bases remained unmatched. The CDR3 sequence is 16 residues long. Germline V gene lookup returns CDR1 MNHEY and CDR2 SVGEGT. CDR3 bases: TGTGCCAGCAGCTGGGCCCCTAGCGGGAACACAGATACGCAGTATTTT. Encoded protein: CASSWAPSGNTDTQYF.

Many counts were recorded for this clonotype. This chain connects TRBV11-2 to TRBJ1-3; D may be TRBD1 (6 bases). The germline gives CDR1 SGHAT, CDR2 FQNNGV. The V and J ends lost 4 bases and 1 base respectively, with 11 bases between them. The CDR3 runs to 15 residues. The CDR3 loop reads CASSSGQTSGNTIYF. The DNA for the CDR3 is TGTGCCAGCAGCTCCGGACAGACTTCTGGAAACACCATATATTTT.

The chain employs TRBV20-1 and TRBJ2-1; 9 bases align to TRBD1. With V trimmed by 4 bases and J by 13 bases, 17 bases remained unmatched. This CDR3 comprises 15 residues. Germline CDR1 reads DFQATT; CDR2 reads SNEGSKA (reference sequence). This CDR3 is CSANRPGTGTGSQFF. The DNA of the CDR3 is TGCAGTGCTAACCGTCCCGGGACAGGGACGGGGAGCCAGTTCTTC.

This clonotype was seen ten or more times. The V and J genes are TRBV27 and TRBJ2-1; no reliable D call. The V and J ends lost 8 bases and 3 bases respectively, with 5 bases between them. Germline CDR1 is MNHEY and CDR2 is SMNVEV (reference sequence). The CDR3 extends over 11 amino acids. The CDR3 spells CASGFYNEQFF. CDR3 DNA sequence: TGTGCCAGCGGATTCTACAATGAGCAGTTCTTC.

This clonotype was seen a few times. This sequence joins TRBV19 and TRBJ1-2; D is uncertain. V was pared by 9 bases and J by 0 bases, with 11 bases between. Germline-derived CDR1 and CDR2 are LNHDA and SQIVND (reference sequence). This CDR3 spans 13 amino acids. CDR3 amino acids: CASTWTANYGYTF. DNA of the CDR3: TGTGCCAGCACCTGGACGGCTAACTATGGCTACACCTTC.

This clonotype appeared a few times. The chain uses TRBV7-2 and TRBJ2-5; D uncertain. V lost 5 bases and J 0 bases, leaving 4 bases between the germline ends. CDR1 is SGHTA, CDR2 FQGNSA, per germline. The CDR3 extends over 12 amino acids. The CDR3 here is CASSRYQETQYF. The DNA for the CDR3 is TGTGCCAGCAGCCGGTACCAAGAGACCCAGTACTTC.

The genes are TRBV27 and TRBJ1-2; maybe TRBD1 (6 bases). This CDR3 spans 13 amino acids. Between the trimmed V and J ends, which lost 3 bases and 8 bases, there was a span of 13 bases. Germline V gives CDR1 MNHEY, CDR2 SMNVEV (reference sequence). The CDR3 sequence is CASSLAGDYGYTF. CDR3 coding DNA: TGTGCCAGCAGTTTGGCAGGGGATTACGGCTACACCTTC.